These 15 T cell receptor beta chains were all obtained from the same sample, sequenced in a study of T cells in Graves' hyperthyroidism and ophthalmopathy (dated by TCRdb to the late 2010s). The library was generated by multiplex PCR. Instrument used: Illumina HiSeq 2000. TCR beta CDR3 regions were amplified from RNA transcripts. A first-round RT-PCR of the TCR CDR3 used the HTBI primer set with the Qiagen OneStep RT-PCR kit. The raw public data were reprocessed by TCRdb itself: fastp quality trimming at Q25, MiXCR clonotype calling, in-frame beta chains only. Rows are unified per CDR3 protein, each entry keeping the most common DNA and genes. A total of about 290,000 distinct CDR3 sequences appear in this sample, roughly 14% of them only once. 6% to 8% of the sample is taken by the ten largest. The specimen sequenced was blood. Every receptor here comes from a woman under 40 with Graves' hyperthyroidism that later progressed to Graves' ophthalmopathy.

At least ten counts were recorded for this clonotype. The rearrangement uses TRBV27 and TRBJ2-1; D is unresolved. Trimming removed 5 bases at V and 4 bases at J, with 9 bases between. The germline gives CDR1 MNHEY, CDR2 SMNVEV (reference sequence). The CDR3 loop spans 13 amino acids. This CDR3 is CASSQHKYNEQFF. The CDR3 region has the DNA TGTGCCAGCAGTCAGCATAAATACAATGAGCAGTTCTTC.

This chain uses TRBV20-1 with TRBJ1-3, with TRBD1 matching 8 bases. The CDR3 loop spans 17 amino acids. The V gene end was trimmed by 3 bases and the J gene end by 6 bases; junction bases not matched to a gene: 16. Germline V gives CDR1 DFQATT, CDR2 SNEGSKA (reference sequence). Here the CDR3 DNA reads TGCAGTGCTAGTAGTGCCAGCGGGGCAGGGGGCGAAAACACCATATATTTT. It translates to CSASSASGAGGENTIYF.

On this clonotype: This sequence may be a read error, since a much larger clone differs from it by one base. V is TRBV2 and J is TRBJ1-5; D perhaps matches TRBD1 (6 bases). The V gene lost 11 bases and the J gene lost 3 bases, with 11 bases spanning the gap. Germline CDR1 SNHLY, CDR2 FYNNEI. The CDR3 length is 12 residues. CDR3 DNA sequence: TGTGCCGGCCAGGGGCACAATCAGCCCCAGCATTTT. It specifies CAGQGHNQPQHF.

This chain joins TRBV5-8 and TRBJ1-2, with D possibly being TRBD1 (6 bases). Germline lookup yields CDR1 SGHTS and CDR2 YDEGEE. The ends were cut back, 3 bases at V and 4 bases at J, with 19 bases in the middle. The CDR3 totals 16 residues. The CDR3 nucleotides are TGTGCCAGCAGCTCGCTCACAGGGCTTTATATCTATGGCTACACCTTC. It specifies CASSSLTGLYIYGYTF.

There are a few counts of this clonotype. The chain's CDR3 is CASSLVLYLGELFF. Written as DNA, the CDR3 is TGTGCCAGCAGTTTAGTTCTATATTTGGGGGAGCTGTTTTTT. The chain carries TRBV12-3 or TRBV12-4 and TRBJ2-2; no firm D call. The CDR3 has 14 amino acids. V was shortened by 1 base and J by 8 bases, with 11 bases between the two germline ends.

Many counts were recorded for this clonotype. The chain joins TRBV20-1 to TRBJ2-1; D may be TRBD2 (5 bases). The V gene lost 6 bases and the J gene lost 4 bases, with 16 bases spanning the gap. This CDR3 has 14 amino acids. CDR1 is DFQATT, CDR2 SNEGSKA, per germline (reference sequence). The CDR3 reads CSAEPQAEYNEQFF. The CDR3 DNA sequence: TGCAGTGCCGAACCTCAAGCGGAATACAATGAGCAGTTCTTC.

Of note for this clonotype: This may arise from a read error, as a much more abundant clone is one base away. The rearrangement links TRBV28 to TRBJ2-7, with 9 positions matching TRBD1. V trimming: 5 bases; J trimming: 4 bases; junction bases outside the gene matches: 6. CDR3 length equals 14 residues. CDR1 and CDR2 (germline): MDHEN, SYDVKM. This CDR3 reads CASSPGTGKYEQYF. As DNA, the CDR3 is TGTGCCAGCAGTCCCGGGACAGGGAAGTACGAGCAGTACTTC.

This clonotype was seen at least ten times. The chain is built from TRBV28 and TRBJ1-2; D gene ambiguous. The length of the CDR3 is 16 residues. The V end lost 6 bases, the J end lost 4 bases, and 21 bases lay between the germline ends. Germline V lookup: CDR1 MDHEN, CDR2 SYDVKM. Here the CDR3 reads CASRPIRAPSGYGYTF. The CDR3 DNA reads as TGTGCCAGCAGGCCTATCCGGGCTCCCTCTGGCTATGGCTACACCTTC.

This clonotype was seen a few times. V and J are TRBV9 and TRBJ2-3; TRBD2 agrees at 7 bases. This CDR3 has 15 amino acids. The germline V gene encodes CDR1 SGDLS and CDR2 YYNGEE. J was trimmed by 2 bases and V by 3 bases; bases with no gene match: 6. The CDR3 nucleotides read TGTGCCAGCAGCGGGGGAGGGGACGACACAGATACGCAGTATTTT. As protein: CASSGGGDDTDTQYF.

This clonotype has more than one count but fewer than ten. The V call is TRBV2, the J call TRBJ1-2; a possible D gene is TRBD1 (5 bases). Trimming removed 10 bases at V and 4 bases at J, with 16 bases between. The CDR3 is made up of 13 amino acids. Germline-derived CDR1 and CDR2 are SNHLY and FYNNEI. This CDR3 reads CAIPSGDPYGYTF. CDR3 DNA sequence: TGTGCCATCCCGTCGGGGGACCCCTATGGCTACACCTTC.

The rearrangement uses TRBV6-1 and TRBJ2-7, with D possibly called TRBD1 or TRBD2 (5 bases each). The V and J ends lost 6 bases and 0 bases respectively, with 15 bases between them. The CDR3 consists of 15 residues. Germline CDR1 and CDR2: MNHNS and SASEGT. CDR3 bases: TGTGCCAGCAGCCCCGGGGCAGCAAGCTCCTACGAGCAGTACTTC. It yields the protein CASSPGAASSYEQYF.

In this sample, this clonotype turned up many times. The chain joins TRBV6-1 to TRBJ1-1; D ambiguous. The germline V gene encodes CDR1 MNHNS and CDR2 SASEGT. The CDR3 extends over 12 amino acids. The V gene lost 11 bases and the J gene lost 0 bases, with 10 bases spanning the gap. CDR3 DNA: TGTGCCTGGCTACGGTTGAACACTGAAGCTTTCTTT. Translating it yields CAWLRLNTEAFF.

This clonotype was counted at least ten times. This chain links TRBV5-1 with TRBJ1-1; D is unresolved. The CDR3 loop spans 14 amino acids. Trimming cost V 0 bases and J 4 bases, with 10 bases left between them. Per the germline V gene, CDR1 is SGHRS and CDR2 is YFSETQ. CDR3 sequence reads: CASSLGTVGTEAFF. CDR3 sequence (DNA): TGCGCCAGCAGCTTGGGGACGGTTGGCACTGAAGCTTTCTTT.

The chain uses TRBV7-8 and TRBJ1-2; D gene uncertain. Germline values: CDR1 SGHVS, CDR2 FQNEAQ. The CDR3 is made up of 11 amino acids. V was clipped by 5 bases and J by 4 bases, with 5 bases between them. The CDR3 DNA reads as TGTGCCAGCAGCGTGGGCTATGGCTACACCTTC. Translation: CASSVGYGYTF.

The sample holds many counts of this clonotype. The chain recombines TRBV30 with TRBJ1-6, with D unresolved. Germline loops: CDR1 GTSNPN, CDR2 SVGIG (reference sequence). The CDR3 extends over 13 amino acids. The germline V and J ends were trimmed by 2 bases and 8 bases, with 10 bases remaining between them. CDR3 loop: CAWSYSTDSPLHF. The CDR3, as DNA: TGTGCCTGGAGTTACTCGACGGATTCACCCCTCCACTTT.